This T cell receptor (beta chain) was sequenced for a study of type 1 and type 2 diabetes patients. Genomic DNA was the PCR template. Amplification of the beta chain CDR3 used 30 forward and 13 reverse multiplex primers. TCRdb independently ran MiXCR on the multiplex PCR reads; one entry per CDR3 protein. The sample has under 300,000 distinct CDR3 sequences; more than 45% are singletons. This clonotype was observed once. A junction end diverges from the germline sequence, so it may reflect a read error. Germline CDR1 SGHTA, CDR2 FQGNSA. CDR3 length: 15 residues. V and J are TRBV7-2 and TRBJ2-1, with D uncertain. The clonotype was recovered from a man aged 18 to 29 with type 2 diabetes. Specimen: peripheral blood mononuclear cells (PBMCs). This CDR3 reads CASSLSPGPYNEQIF. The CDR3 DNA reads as TGTGCCAGCAGCTTATCCCCCGGGCCTTACAATGAGCAGATCTTC.